A single T cell receptor beta chain is shown here with its context. Its antigen remains unidentified. Data came from immunoSEQ multiplex PCR; TCRdb stores just in-frame clones and leaves some out. The sample shows approximately 160,000 clones, about 82% of them seen only once. Germline V CDR1 and CDR2: MNHNS, SASEGT. Germline trimming cut 2 bases from V and 1 base from J; bases unmatched to any gene: 6. This CDR3 is 16 amino acids long. The source of the sample is a study of cytomegalovirus exposure and HLA in healthy donors. General study results and limits: Reported performance of the classifier showed diagnosis of cytomegalovirus status with high specificity and sensitivity.

The TCR sequence derives from a man aged 25 to 40 in good health and CMV-seropositive. The source material was PBMCs. V is TRBV6-1 and J is TRBJ2-5, with 8 bases aligning to TRBD2. The CDR3 is CASSEKIAGPQETQYF. CDR3 sequence (DNA): TGTGCCAGCAGTGAAAAGATAGCGGGGCCCCAAGAGACCCAGTACTTC.